This T cell receptor (beta chain) was retrieved from a study of shared clonotypes between healthy human individuals. Study conclusions and caveats: Relative to clonotypes present in all four donors, those not shared had lower generation probabilities. Clonotype sharing among donors was expected to depend on sequencing depth.

Concerning this clone: The antigen is undetermined.

Method: immunoSEQ multiplex PCR; TCRdb's copy keeps in-frame clones and lacks some. The sample shows hundreds of thousands of clones, approximately 79% of them seen only once. All the donors were Caucasian adults who lived in Nashville, Tennessee. The sample consisted of memory CD4+ T cells sorted from blood. This sample's subset: CD45RA-negative fraction. The sequence came from a woman aged 25 to 39 in good health.

The DNA of the CDR3 is TGTGCCAGCAGCACCTCCGGGACCCCTGGGAATACGCAGTATTTT. Protein sequence: CASSTSGTPGNTQYF. This chain links TRBV13 with TRBJ2-3; D may correspond to TRBD1 or TRBD2 (5 bases each). V lost 5 bases and J lost 7, with 19 bases in between. CDR1 and CDR2 (germline): PRHDT, FYEKMQ (reference sequence). CDR3 length equals 15 residues.